The clone carrying this T cell receptor beta chain appeared a few times. What it binds is not known. Molecular barcoding with unique molecular identifiers was used for the TCRbeta library. TCRdb ran MiXCR on the PCR reads and lists one entry per CDR3 protein. This sample carries approximately 130,000 distinct CDR3 sequences, more than 9.5% of them seen once, and the ten largest clones take 20% to 30%. The data were taken from a study of T-cell reconstitution after alpha-beta-depleted transplantation in children. Study-wide results and limits: At one year after transplant, newly produced T cells mostly accounted for T-cell counts and diversity.

V shed 6 bases, J shed 4 bases, and the junction held 8 bases outside the gene matches. In germline, CDR1 is SGHAT, CDR2 FQNNGV. The CDR3 is 15 residues long. The chain is built from TRBV11-2 and TRBJ1-5; 8 bases fit TRBD1. The sequence was obtained from a girl under three years old who had a stem cell transplant for combined immunodeficiency, so the T cells may come from the graft donor. The sample was PBMCs, mostly from graft donor cells, taken 180 days after TCRalphabeta/CD19-depleted stem cell transplant. CDR3 in amino acids: CASSLDRGGNQPQHF. In nucleotides, the CDR3 is TGTGCCAGCAGTCTAGACAGGGGAGGAAATCAGCCCCAGCATTTT.